These 25 T cell receptor beta chains originate from one sample sequenced in a study of blood T cell repertoires in COVID-19. Generated by immunoSEQ multiplex PCR, the TCRdb table keeps only in-frame clones and is missing some. In the table there are about 260,000 clones, around four fifths of which are singletons. Sample: PBMCs or T cells enriched from blood (not recorded which). These receptors were obtained from a man between 25 and 39 years old with acute COVID-19.

This rearrangement joins TRBV7-2 to TRBJ1-1; D remains unclear. Germline CDR1 and CDR2: SGHTA and FQGNSA. V was pared by 2 bases and J by 1 base, with 14 bases between. CDR3 length equals 16 residues. In nucleotides, the CDR3 is TGTGCCAGCAGCTTAAGTCGGGTTCACGCGAACACTGAAGCTTTCTTT. Protein sequence: CASSLSRVHANTEAFF.

V gene TRBV7-8 combines with J gene TRBJ2-7; no definite D call. This CDR3 has 13 residues. CDR1 and CDR2 from the germline V gene are SGHVS and FQNEAQ. Trimming removed 2 bases from V and 5 bases from J, with 10 bases in between. CDR3 coding DNA: TGTGCCAGCAGCTTAAAGTTCTCGGACGAGCAGTACGTC. Protein product: CASSLKFSDEQYV.

The chain links TRBV18 to TRBJ2-4, with 10 bases lining up with TRBD2. Germline V gene data show CDR1 as KGHSH and CDR2 as LQKENI. The CDR3 runs to 17 residues. V shed 3 bases, J shed 5 bases, and the junction held 10 bases outside the gene matches. The CDR3 loop is CASSPLSAGGPQNIQYF. The CDR3, as DNA: TGTGCCAGCTCACCTTTATCAGCGGGGGGGCCGCAAAACATTCAGTACTTC.

This clone was seen just once. The chain has TRBV5-4 and TRBJ1-3; 9 bases align to TRBD1. The CDR3 spans 14 residues. CDR1 is SGHNT and CDR2 is YYREEE in the germline V gene (reference sequence). The junction had 2 bases not matched to a gene; V was cut back by 3 bases and J by 4 bases. CDR3 in DNA: TGTGCCAGCAGCTGGGGACAGGGAGGAAACACCATATATTTT. This gives the protein CASSWGQGGNTIYF. The variable domain in full, with the rest retrieved from reference TRBV5-4 and TRBJ1-3, is ETGVTQSPTHLIKTRGQQVTLRCSSQSGHNTVSWYQQALGQGPQFIFQYYREEENGRGNFPPRFSGLQFPNYSSELNVNALELDDSALYLCASSWGQGGNTIYFGEGSWLTVV.

V is TRBV5-4 and J is TRBJ1-6; 8 bases are a match to TRBD1. The CDR3 runs 16 residues. CDR1 and CDR2 (germline): SGHNT, YYREEE (reference sequence). V lost 4 bases to trimming and J lost 6 bases; unmatched junction nucleotides: 9. In DNA, the CDR3 is TGTGCCAGCAGCCTGGGGACAGGCCGACCTAATTCACCCCTCCACTTT. This sequence encodes CASSLGTGRPNSPLHF. Variable domain in full (rest from reference TRBV5-4 and TRBJ1-6): ETGVTQSPTHLIKTRGQQVTLRCSSQSGHNTVSWYQQALGQGPQFIFQYYREEENGRGNFPPRFSGLQFPNYSSELNVNALELDDSALYLCASSLGTGRPNSPLHFGNGTRLTVT.

The V gene is TRBV9, the J gene TRBJ1-4; D call uncertain. CDR3 size: 15 residues. V lost 0 bases and J 0 bases, leaving 6 bases between the germline ends. CDR1 is SGDLS, CDR2 YYNGEE, per germline. CDR3 in DNA: TGTGCCAGCAGCGTAGCTGTTGCAACTAATGAAAAACTGTTTTTT. The encoded protein is CASSVAVATNEKLFF.

CDR3 in amino acids: CASSVATSSHEQFF. CDR3 DNA sequence: TGTGCCAGCAGCGTAGCGACTAGCTCTCATGAGCAGTTCTTC. This chain links TRBV9 with TRBJ2-1, with TRBD2 matching over 7 bases. The CDR3 extends over 14 amino acids. Germline trimming cut 0 bases from V and 8 bases from J; bases unmatched to any gene: 5. CDR1 is SGDLS, CDR2 YYNGEE, per germline.

J is TRBJ1-5 and V is TRBV7-6; D is unresolved. CDR1 and CDR2 from the germline V gene are SGHVS and FNYEAQ. V shed 5 bases and J shed 0 bases, with 11 bases lying between them. The CDR3 is 15 amino acids. CDR3 region: CASSRDLNSNQPQHF. The DNA of the CDR3 is TGTGCCAGCAGCCGGGATCTGAATAGCAATCAGCCCCAGCATTTT.

The chain has TRBV9 and TRBJ1-3; a possible D gene is TRBD1 (5 bases). CDR1 and CDR2 from the germline V gene are SGDLS and YYNGEE. CDR3 length equals 15 residues. V was trimmed by 2 bases and J by 0 bases, leaving 9 bases between them. The CDR3 region is CASSVSGGSGNTIYF. The CDR3 nucleotides are TGTGCCAGCAGCGTCTCCGGGGGCTCTGGAAACACCATATATTTT.

The chain uses TRBV28 and TRBJ1-2, with a possible D match to TRBD1 (5 bases). The V gene's germline CDR1 is MDHEN and CDR2 SYDVKM. V gave up 7 bases and J gave up 5 bases, with 20 bases separating them. The CDR3 consists of 15 residues. As DNA, the CDR3 is TGTGCCAGCACCTCGGGAGGGGCCCGGGGGTATGGCTACACCTTC. Protein sequence: CASTSGGARGYGYTF.

The chain is built from TRBV7-9 and TRBJ2-7; D is ambiguous. The CDR3 has 12 amino acids. Deletions cut 5 bases from V and 3 bases from J, with 8 bases between. Germline V gene sequence: CDR1 SEHNR, CDR2 FQNEAQ (reference sequence). CDR3 sequence: CASSQIDYEQYV. The CDR3 bases are TGTGCCAGCAGCCAAATAGACTACGAGCAGTACGTC.

The chain employs TRBV18 and TRBJ1-5; the D is unclear. Germline V gene sequence: CDR1 KGHSH, CDR2 LQKENI. The V end lost 2 bases, the J end lost 4 bases, and 6 bases lay between the germline ends. The CDR3 has 13 amino acids. The CDR3 region is CASSPEQNQPQHF. The CDR3 nucleotides are TGTGCCAGCTCACCAGAACAGAATCAGCCCCAGCATTTT.

The rearrangement links TRBV19 to TRBJ2-1; D might be TRBD1 (7 bases). The CDR3 totals 16 residues. Germline V lookup: CDR1 LNHDA, CDR2 SQIVND (reference sequence). The V and J ends lost 1 base and 6 bases respectively, with 16 bases between them. CDR3 protein: CASSIGAGGIFNEQFF. CDR3 DNA sequence: TGTGCCAGTAGTATAGGCGCAGGGGGGATCTTCAATGAGCAGTTCTTC.

This clone was counted between two and nine times. The chain couples TRBV27 to TRBJ1-2, with D maybe TRBD1 (6 bases). V was shortened by 6 bases and J by 0 bases, with 11 bases between the two germline ends. Germline CDR1 is MNHEY and CDR2 is SMNVEV (reference sequence). This CDR3 region has 14 residues. The CDR3 bases are TGTGCCAGCAGCCCCGGGACAACTAACTATGGCTACACCTTC. Its translation: CASSPGTTNYGYTF.

The CDR3, as DNA: TGTGCCAGCAGTTCCGGCCATGAGGTCCATCGTGGGCAGTACGTC. As protein: CASSSGHEVHRGQYV. V and J are TRBV28 and TRBJ2-7; D unclear. Germline loops: CDR1 MDHEN, CDR2 SYDVKM. The CDR3 is made up of 15 amino acids. Trimming removed 4 bases from V and 9 bases from J, with 22 bases in between.

The chain combines TRBV10-1 with TRBJ1-1; D gene unclear. Germline loops: CDR1 WNHNN, CDR2 SYGVQD (reference sequence). The length of the CDR3 is 14 residues. Trimming took off 7 bases at V and 1 base at J, with 13 bases between the two ends. CDR3 DNA sequence: TGCGCCAGCAATCTGAGCTTCCGGAACACTGAAGCTTTCTTT. Amino acids: CASNLSFRNTEAFF.

A note on this clone: One end of the junction fails to match germline, which may point to a read error. The V gene is TRBV5-1, the J gene TRBJ1-1; D not resolved. CDR1 SGHRS and CDR2 YFSETQ come from the germline V gene. This CDR3 comprises 14 residues. CDR3 residues: CASSLSSTDTEAFF. In DNA, the CDR3 is TGTGCCAGCAGCTTGTCCTCGACTGACACTGAAGCTTTCTTT.

J is TRBJ1-1 and V is TRBV30, with D maybe TRBD1 (5 bases). Trimming took off 3 bases at V and 1 base at J, with 12 bases between the two ends. Germline-derived CDR1 and CDR2 are GTSNPN and SVGIG (reference sequence). The CDR3 runs to 14 residues. In DNA, the CDR3 is TGTGCCTGGAGGGGTAAAGGGGAGAACACTGAAGCTTTCTTT. Encoded protein: CAWRGKGENTEAFF.

A single count supports this clone. The chain links TRBV30 to TRBJ2-1; 10 positions match TRBD1. CDR1 is GTSNPN and CDR2 is SVGIG in the germline V gene (reference sequence). Unmatched junction bases numbered 7, after V lost 7 bases and J lost 7 bases. This CDR3 is built from 13 residues. The CDR3 DNA sequence: TGTGCCTACCGGGACAGGGGTTATAATGAGCAGTTCTTC. This translates into CAYRDRGYNEQFF.

The chain carries TRBV29-1 and TRBJ1-1; 9 bases line up with TRBD1. Germline lookup yields CDR1 SQVTM and CDR2 ANQGSEA. V gave up 7 bases and J gave up 11 bases; unmatched junction bases: 5. The CDR3 has 10 residues. CDR3 protein: CSAGGQGAFF. The CDR3 DNA sequence: TGCAGCGCCGGGGGACAGGGTGCTTTCTTT.

V is TRBV19 and J is TRBJ1-2; tentative D call: TRBD1 (5 bases). The CDR3 totals 14 residues. Germline V CDR1 and CDR2: LNHDA, SQIVND (reference sequence). V gave up 1 base and J gave up 2 bases, with 8 bases separating them. This chain's CDR3 is CASSIVRQNYGYTF. CDR3 sequence (DNA): TGTGCCAGTAGTATAGTTAGACAGAACTATGGCTACACCTTC.

The rearrangement uses TRBV7-9 and TRBJ2-4; a weak D match, TRBD1 (6 bases). V lost 5 bases and J lost 2, with 16 bases in between. Per the germline V gene, CDR1 is SEHNR and CDR2 is FQNEAQ (reference sequence). CDR3 length: 16 residues. CDR3 in DNA: TGTGCCAGCAGCCCAAAACAGGGTACGCCCAAAAACATTCAGTACTTC. Protein product: CASSPKQGTPKNIQYF.

The chain recombines TRBV7-3 with TRBJ2-1, with a possible D match to TRBD2 (6 bases). The CDR3 sequence is 13 residues long. Trimming removed 5 bases at V and 9 bases at J, with 14 bases between. Per the germline V gene, CDR1 is SGHTA and CDR2 is FQGTGA. In DNA form, the CDR3 reads TGTGCCAGCAGCACCCCCCCTAGCGCTGAGCAGTTCTTC. It codes for CASSTPPSAEQFF.

This chain joins TRBV13 and TRBJ2-3; 8 nucleotides align to TRBD1. Trimming took 5 bases from V and 3 from J; bases not matched to a gene: 10. The CDR3 sequence is 16 residues long. The germline V gene encodes CDR1 PRHDT and CDR2 FYEKMQ (reference sequence). The CDR3 DNA follows: TGTGCCAGCAGCCTACCCGGACAGGGCGGGACAGATACGCAGTATTTT. Protein product: CASSLPGQGGTDTQYF.

This clone occurred a few times. The chain carries TRBV9 and TRBJ1-3; TRBD1 might be the D (6 bases). Per germline, CDR1 SGDLS and CDR2 YYNGEE. Deletions cut 3 bases from V and 7 bases from J, with 17 bases between. This CDR3 comprises 15 residues. The CDR3 DNA sequence: TGTGCCAGCAGCGCCCCGGGCAGGGGAACGAACACCATATATTTT. Its translation: CASSAPGRGTNTIYF. Variable domain in full (rest from reference TRBV9 and TRBJ1-3): DSGVTQTPKHLITATGQRVTLRCSPRSGDLSVYWYQQSLDQGLQFLIQYYNGEERAKGNILERFSAQQFPDLHSELNLSSLELGDSALYFCASSAPGRGTNTIYFGEGSWLTVV.